This T cell receptor beta chain was documented in a study of T cell repertoires in cytomegalovirus infection. Study-level findings and limits: HLA-C-restricted TCR beta clonotypes specific for CMV led the ex vivo response. Of the TCR beta families, the public ones yielded a cumulative frequency that identified carriers of CMV plus the relevant HLA.

This CDR3 comprises 12 residues. V gave up 5 bases and J gave up 3 bases, with 8 bases separating them. Germline assignment: CDR1 LGHNT and CDR2 FRNRAP. One entry per CDR3 protein results from TCRdb running MiXCR on the reads. The data show hundreds of thousands of distinct CDR3 sequences, with 31% seen just once and under 15% held by the top ten. There are a few counts of this clonotype. Its target is not known. This TCR was recovered from a human donor in good health (CMV status not recorded). Some clones in this sample may be carry-over from other donors' samples. This chain joins TRBV12-5 and TRBJ2-7; D remains ambiguous. Sequences were derived from cultured CD8+ T cells from PBMCs, sampled from culture after CMV antigen stimulation. CDR3 protein: CASGDGFYEQYF. For the CDR3, the DNA is TGTGCTAGTGGTGACGGATTCTACGAGCAGTACTTC.